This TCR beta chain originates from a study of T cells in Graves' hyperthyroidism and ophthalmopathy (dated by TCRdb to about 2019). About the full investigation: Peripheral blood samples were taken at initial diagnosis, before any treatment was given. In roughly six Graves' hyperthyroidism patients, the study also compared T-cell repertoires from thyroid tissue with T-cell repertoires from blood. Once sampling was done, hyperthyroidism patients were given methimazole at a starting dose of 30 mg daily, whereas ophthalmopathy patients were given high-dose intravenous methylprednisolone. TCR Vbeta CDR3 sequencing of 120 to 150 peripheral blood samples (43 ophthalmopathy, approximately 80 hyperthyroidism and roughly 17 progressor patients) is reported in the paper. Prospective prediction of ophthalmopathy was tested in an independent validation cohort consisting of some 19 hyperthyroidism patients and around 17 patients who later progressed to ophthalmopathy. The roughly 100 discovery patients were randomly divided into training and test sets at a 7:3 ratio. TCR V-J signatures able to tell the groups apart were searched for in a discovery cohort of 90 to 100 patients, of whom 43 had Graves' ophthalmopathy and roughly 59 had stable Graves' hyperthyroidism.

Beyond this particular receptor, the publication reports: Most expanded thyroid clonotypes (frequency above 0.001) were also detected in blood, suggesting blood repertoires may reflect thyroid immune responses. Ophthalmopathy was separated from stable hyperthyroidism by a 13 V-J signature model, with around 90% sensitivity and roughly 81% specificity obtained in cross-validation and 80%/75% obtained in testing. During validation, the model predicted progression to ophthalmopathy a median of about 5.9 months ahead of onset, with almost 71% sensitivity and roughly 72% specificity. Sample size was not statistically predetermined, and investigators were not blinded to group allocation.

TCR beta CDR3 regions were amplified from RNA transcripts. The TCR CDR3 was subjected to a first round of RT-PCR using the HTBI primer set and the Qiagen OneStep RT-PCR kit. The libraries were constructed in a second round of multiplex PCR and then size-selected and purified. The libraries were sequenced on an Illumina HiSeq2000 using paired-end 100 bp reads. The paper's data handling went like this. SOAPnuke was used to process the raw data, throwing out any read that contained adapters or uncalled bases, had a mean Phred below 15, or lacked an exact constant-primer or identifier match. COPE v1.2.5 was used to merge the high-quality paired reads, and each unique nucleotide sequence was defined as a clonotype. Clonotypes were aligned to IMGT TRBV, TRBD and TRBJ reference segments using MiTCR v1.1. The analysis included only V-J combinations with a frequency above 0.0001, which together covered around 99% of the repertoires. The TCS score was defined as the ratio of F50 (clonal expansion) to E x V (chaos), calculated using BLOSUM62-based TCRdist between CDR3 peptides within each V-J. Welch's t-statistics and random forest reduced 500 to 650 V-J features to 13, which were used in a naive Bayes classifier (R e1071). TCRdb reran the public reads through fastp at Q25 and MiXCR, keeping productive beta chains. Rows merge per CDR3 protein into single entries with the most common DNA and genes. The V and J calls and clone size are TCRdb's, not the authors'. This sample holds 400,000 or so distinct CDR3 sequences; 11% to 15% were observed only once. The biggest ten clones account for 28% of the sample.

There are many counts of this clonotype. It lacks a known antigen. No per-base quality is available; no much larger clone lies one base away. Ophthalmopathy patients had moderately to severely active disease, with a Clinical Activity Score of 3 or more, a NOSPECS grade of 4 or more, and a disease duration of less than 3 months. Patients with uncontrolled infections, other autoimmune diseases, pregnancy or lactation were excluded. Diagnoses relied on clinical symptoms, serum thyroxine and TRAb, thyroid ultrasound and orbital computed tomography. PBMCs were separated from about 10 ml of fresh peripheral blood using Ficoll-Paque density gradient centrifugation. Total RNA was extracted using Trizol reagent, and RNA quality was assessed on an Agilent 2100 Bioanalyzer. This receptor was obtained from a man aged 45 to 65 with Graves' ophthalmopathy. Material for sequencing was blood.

The base sequence is TGCAGTGCTCCCCGGGGGCACACTGAAGCTTTCTTT. Translated, this is CSAPRGHTEAFF. The chain is made from TRBV20-1 and TRBJ1-1; 6 matching bases give a weak D call of TRBD1. V drops 5 bases and J drops 3 bases, leaving 10 bases in between. The germline V gene (reference sequence) sets CDR1 to DFQATT and CDR2 to SNEGSKA. From cysteine to phenylalanine, the CDR3 is 12 amino acids long. The only DNA kept is the CDR3, 36 bases in frame from the first base.